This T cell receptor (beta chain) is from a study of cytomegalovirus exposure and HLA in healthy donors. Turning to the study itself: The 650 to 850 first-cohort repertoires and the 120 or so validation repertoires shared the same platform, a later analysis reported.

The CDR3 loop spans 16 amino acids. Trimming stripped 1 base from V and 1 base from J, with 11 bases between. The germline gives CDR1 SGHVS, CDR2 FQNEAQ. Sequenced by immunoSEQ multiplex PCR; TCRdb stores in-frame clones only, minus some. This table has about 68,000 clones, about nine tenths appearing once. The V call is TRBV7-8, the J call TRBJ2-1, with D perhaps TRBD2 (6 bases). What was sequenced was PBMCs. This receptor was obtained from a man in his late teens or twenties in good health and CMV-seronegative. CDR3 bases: TGTGCCAGCAGCTTAGTGTCGGGAGATTCCTACAATGAGCAGTTCTTC. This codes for CASSLVSGDSYNEQFF.